This TCR beta chain was profiled in a study of T cells after yellow fever vaccination (dated by TCRdb to the late 2010s). In the study overall: The SMART-Seq v4 Ultra Low Input RNA kit was used to prepare libraries from fractions with low cell numbers. To track T-cell clones before and after primary and booster YFV17D yellow fever vaccination, bulk TCR alpha and beta repertoires were sequenced longitudinally. The cohort comprised two healthy male donors, one aged 18 to 29 and one aged 30 to 40 years. Blood samples were taken at several timepoints before and after primary and secondary immunization, and bulk PBMC replicates and cell subsets were isolated. Study-wide findings and limitations: A small fraction of clonotypes appeared in both the CD4 and CD8 compartments, likely as a result of convergent recombination. Most clones expanded after primary vaccination were re-detected after the booster (96% of CD4 and 80% to 90% of CD8), suggesting broad memory maintenance. Compared with the primary T-cell response, the secondary T-cell response was weaker but faster, peaking on day 5 rather than day 15. Only a couple of donors were included in the study, so the extent to which the findings can be generalized is limited. Computational filtering was needed because FACS-sorted repertoires could contain abundant contaminating clonotypes from the bulk population.

In this sample, this clonotype turned up many times. No cognate antigen has been identified for it. Base qualities are not recorded, but no much larger clone differs from it by a single base. TCR cDNA was made using 5'RACE template switching, a step that added a universal primer site and unique molecular identifiers. Priming of cDNA synthesis was performed from both the TCR alpha and TCR beta constant segments. Library amplification involved two PCR steps, and the second step added sample barcodes and sequencing adapters. Sequencing of libraries was performed on Illumina HiSeq 2500 (2x100 bp) or NovaSeq (2x150 bp). Under the source paper's analysis protocol: Reads were demultiplexed and collapsed into UMI consensus sequences with MIGEC, and V(D)J alignment was performed with MiXCR. Vaccine-responding clonotypes were defined with edgeR using replicate PBMC samples, requiring FDR below 0.01 and a log2 fold change above 5 up to day 15. Bulk clonotypes were assigned CD4 or CD8 identity according to which sequenced CD4 or CD8 repertoire held them at higher abundance. TCRdb reanalyzed the raw reads on its own, using fastp at Q25 for trimming and MiXCR for clone calling, and kept in-frame beta chains. Duplicate CDR3 protein sequences are folded into a single record with the most common DNA and genes. TCRdb, not the authors, supplied the V and J calls. The sample table holds under 300,000 distinct CDR3 sequences, of which 6.9% were seen once. 0.85% of the sample is taken by the ten largest.

The treatment or condition label corresponds to: live attenuated yellow fever vaccine strain. A standard Ficoll-Paque protocol was used to isolate PBMCs from peripheral blood. CD4 and CD8 T-cell fractions were isolated with Dynabeads CD4 and CD8 positive selection kits. TriZol was used to extract RNA from bulk PBMCs, from CD4 and CD8 fractions, and from dextramer-positive and dextramer-negative fractions. This specimen consisted of CD4+ T cells sorted from PBMCs, obtained 15 days after the yellow fever booster vaccination. This clonotype was sampled from a man between 25 and 39 years old who received the YFV17D yellow fever vaccine.

In nucleotide form, the sequence is TGTGCCAGCAGCTTGGGAGGGTCGGCCTCTACGCAGTATTTT. This yields the protein CASSLGGSASTQYF. The V and J segments used are TRBV7-2 and TRBJ2-3; the junction holds 7 bases that match TRBD2. The junction shows trimming of 3 bases on V and 8 bases on J, and the gene matches do not reach 8 bases of it. Inclusive of the bounding cysteine and phenylalanine, the CDR3 is 14 residues long. The CDR3 DNA has 42 bases and is translated from base 1. CDR1 SGHTA and CDR2 FQGNSA were looked up in the germline V gene. Reference TRBV7-2 and TRBJ2-3 proteins supply the regions before and after the CDR3; the full variable domain is: GAGVSQSPSNKVTEKGKDVELRCDPISGHTALYWYRQSLGQGLEFLIYFQGNSAPDKSGLPSDRFSAERTGGSVSTLTIQRTQQEDSAVYLCASSLGGSASTQYFGPGTRLTVL.